Listed here are 13 T cell receptor beta chains from one sample, sequenced in a study of beta chain features in type 1 diabetes. Study-wide points: Moderate but significant shortening of TCRB CDR3s was recorded in all four CD4+ subsets from Type 1 diabetes patients.

Which antigens these TCRs recognize remains unknown. Investigators reverse transcribed all isolated RNA, so they sequenced expressed TCRB transcripts. Clones were sequenced by immunoSEQ multiplex PCR, and TCRdb holds only the in-frame ones, with some missing. The repertoire includes tens of thousands of clones, less than 55% of them detected once, and 1.4% sits in the top ten. Sequencing was carried out using Tregs from blood. These receptor sequences come from a man aged 25-45 years with type 1 diabetes.

The chain joins TRBV2 to TRBJ2-1; D unclear. The CDR3 covers 12 residues. CDR1 is SNHLY, CDR2 FYNNEI, per germline. V was clipped by 7 bases and J by 4 bases, with 8 bases between them. The CDR3 region has the DNA TGTGCCAGCATGAGCCAATACAATGAGCAGTTCTTC. It specifies CASMSQYNEQFF.

The V and J genes are TRBV2 and TRBJ1-5, with a tentative D call TRBD1 (5 bases). Trimming removed 6 bases at V and 3 bases at J, with 9 bases between. This CDR3 spans 13 amino acids. Germline CDR1 is SNHLY and CDR2 is FYNNEI. The CDR3 DNA is TGTGCCAGCAGAGGGGAATCCAATCAGCCCCAGCATTTT. Its translation: CASRGESNQPQHF.

The V and J genes are TRBV2 and TRBJ2-2, with 12 bases identical to TRBD1. Germline values: CDR1 SNHLY, CDR2 FYNNEI. The CDR3 covers 18 residues. The V segment lost 6 bases and the J segment 1 base; nucleotides outside the gene matches: 9. The CDR3 coding sequence is TGTGCCAGCAGCGCGGGACAGGGGGCGATTTGGAACACCGGGGAGCTGTTTTTT. Protein: CASSAGQGAIWNTGELFF.

This clone appeared a few times. The CDR3 loop reads CAITSAPQGNYEQYF. As DNA, the CDR3 is TGTGCCATTACTAGCGCTCCCCAGGGCAACTACGAGCAGTACTTC. V usage is TRBV28 and J usage is TRBJ2-7; 7 nucleotides line up with TRBD2. CDR1 and CDR2 (germline): MDHEN, SYDVKM. The CDR3 has 15 residues. The ends lost 10 bases at V and 3 bases at J; junction bases unmatched: 15.

This clone turned up a few times. The chain couples TRBV5-4 to TRBJ2-2; tentative D call: TRBD1 (6 bases). Germline-derived CDR1 and CDR2 are SGHNT and YYREEE (reference sequence). The CDR3 is 13 amino acids. The ends were cut back, 5 bases at V and 5 bases at J, with 10 bases in the middle. CDR3 nucleotides: TGTGCCAGCAGTCCACAGGGAACCGGGGAGCTGTTTTTT. This translates into CASSPQGTGELFF.

This clone came up a few times. The chain recombines TRBV11-2 with TRBJ2-2, with 7 bases identical to TRBD2. CDR1 SGHAT and CDR2 FQNNGV come from the germline V gene. V shed 5 bases and J 6 bases; nucleotides not matched to a gene: 6. The CDR3 contains 14 residues. CDR3 nucleotide sequence: TGTGCCAGCAGCCGCCTAACTAGCGCCGGGGAGCTGTTTTTT. Its protein is CASSRLTSAGELFF.

The chain links TRBV12-5 to TRBJ2-1; D call uncertain. V lost 3 bases to trimming and J lost 5 bases, with 2 bases between them. CDR1 is LGHNT and CDR2 is FRNRAP in the germline V gene. This CDR3 has 11 amino acids. For the CDR3, the DNA is TGTGCTAGTGGTTTTAACAATGAGCAGTTCTTC. Translation gives CASGFNNEQFF.

This chain uses TRBV5-1 with TRBJ1-5; a weak D match, TRBD1 (5 bases). Germline values: CDR1 SGHRS, CDR2 YFSETQ. V was clipped by 0 bases and J by 7 bases, with 14 bases between them. The CDR3 spans 15 residues. CDR3 in amino acids: CASSLAPGSVQPQHF. Here the CDR3 DNA reads TGCGCCAGCAGCTTGGCCCCAGGGTCAGTACAGCCCCAGCATTTT.

The rearrangement uses TRBV6-1 and TRBJ2-3; TRBD2 might be the D (5 bases). The CDR3 covers 15 residues. Deletions cut 6 bases from V and 0 bases from J, with 13 bases between. Germline CDR1 MNHNS, CDR2 SASEGT. For the CDR3, the DNA is TGTGCCAGCAGCGTTACTTGGAGGAGCACAGATACGCAGTATTTT. This gives the protein CASSVTWRSTDTQYF.

The chain combines TRBV18 with TRBJ2-7; 14 bases fit TRBD2. The junction had 4 bases not matched to a gene; V was cut back by 3 bases and J by 0 bases. Germline V lookup: CDR1 KGHSH, CDR2 LQKENI. The CDR3 sequence is 17 residues long. The CDR3, as DNA: TGTGCCAGCTCACCGCGGACTAGCGGGGGGTACTCCTACGAGCAGTACTTC. Its translation: CASSPRTSGGYSYEQYF.

The rearrangement links TRBV5-1 to TRBJ2-3; D is unclear. Germline V gene sequence: CDR1 SGHRS, CDR2 YFSETQ. The V end was cut by 3 bases, the J end by 5 bases, with 13 bases between. The CDR3 consists of 14 residues. This chain's CDR3 is CASSSTQIGDTQYF. The CDR3, as DNA: TGCGCCAGCAGCTCCACACAAATTGGAGATACGCAGTATTTT.

Notes on this clone: Its ends do not fully match the called genes, so a read error is possible. Distinct nucleotide sequences in the sample also encode this CDR3. The V gene is TRBV2, the J gene TRBJ1-3, with 9 positions matching TRBD1. Germline CDR1 reads SNHLY; CDR2 reads FYNNEI. CDR3 length: 17 residues. The CDR3 reads CASSEAPQGAFGNTIYF. The CDR3 coding sequence is TGTGCCAGCAGCGAAGCACCACAGGGGGCGTTTGGAAACACCATATATTTT.

This clone was seen only a few times. The chain combines TRBV28 with TRBJ1-5; possible D gene TRBD1, 5 bases. This CDR3 is 13 amino acids long. Trimming removed 6 bases from V and 9 bases from J, with 15 bases in between. CDR1 is MDHEN and CDR2 is SYDVKM in the germline V gene. The CDR3 nucleotides are TGTGCCAGCAGGGGGCGTCCGATGCTGCCCCAGCATTTT. Protein: CASRGRPMLPQHF.